Listed here are 23 T cell receptor beta chains from one sample, sequenced in a study of T cell repertoires in cytomegalovirus infection. MiXCR, applied by TCRdb to the reads, yields one record per CDR3 protein. The sample holds about 150,000 distinct CDR3 sequences, around 20% seen once. Sequencing was done on a sample of PBMCs. These receptors were obtained from a human donor in good health (CMV status not recorded). Some clones in this sample may be carry-over from other donors' samples.

With respect to this clonotype: A much larger clone lies one base from this, so it may be a read error. The V gene is TRBV7-6, the J gene TRBJ2-1; D is undetermined. The germline V gene encodes CDR1 SGHVS and CDR2 FNYEAQ. This CDR3 region has 12 residues. The CDR3, as DNA: TGTGCCAGCAGCTTAGTGCAAAATGAGCAGCTCTTC. As protein: CASSLVQNEQLF.

The V gene is TRBV29-1, the J gene TRBJ2-7; possibly TRBD2 for D (5 bases). This CDR3 is built from 16 residues. Germline V gene sequence: CDR1 SQVTM, CDR2 ANQGSEA. Trimming removed 0 bases at V and 4 bases at J, with 19 bases between. The CDR3 sequence: CSVEDPRGGGFYEQYF. The CDR3 DNA reads as TGCAGCGTTGAAGATCCGAGAGGAGGCGGGTTTTACGAGCAGTACTTC.

This clonotype was found many times. This rearrangement joins TRBV11-2 to TRBJ1-6; TRBD1 aligns across 7 bases. From germline, CDR1 is SGHAT and CDR2 FQNNGV. CDR3 length equals 14 residues. Losses at the gene ends were 5 bases for V and 7 bases for J; bases not matched to a gene: 5. CDR3 sequence: CASSLDRRNSPLHF. For the CDR3, the DNA is TGTGCCAGCAGCCTGGACAGGAGAAATTCACCCCTCCACTTT.

The gene calls are TRBV20-1 and TRBJ2-7, with 8 bases matching TRBD1. The V gene's germline CDR1 is DFQATT and CDR2 SNEGSKA (reference sequence). J lost 4 bases, V lost 0 bases, and 2 bases had no gene match. This CDR3 region has 13 residues. The DNA of the CDR3 is TGCAGTGCTAGAGAGTGGACAGGGTACGAGCAGTACTTC. Its protein product is CSAREWTGYEQYF.

The chain carries TRBV30 and TRBJ2-7, with D perhaps matching TRBD2 (5 bases). The CDR3 runs 14 residues. The ends were cut back, 2 bases at V and 3 bases at J, with 14 bases in the middle. Germline assignment: CDR1 GTSNPN and CDR2 SVGIG (reference sequence). Here the CDR3 reads CAWSHPGNGYEQYF. CDR3 in DNA: TGTGCCTGGAGTCATCCCGGGAACGGCTACGAGCAGTACTTC.

This clonotype was picked up a small number of times. V gene TRBV19 combines with J gene TRBJ1-1, with 7 bases aligning to TRBD1. V was clipped by 6 bases and J by 3 bases; unmatched bases: 7. Germline loops: CDR1 LNHDA, CDR2 SQIVND (reference sequence). The CDR3 loop spans 14 amino acids. CDR3 protein: CASRGGGWDTEAFF. The CDR3, as DNA: TGTGCCAGTAGAGGAGGGGGCTGGGACACTGAAGCTTTCTTT. Combining the CDR3 with reference TRBV19 and TRBJ1-1 gives the whole variable domain DGGITQSPKYLFRKEGQNVTLSCEQNLNHDAMYWYRQDPGQGLRLIYYSQIVNDFQKGDIAEGYSVSREKKESFPLTVTSAQKNPTAFYLCASRGGGWDTEAFFGQGTRLTVV.

A few counts support this clonotype. The chain employs TRBV12-3 or TRBV12-4 and TRBJ1-4; 9 positions match TRBD1. This CDR3 has 14 amino acids. Trimming cost V 5 bases and J 10 bases; bases outside gene matches: 8. The CDR3 region is CASSPGQGIVKLFF. Written as DNA, the CDR3 is TGTGCCAGCAGTCCCGGACAGGGGATTGTAAAACTGTTTTTT.

This clonotype was seen a handful of times. J is TRBJ2-2 and V is TRBV20-1; perhaps D is TRBD1 or TRBD2 (5 bases each). With 1 base removed from V and 7 bases from J, the gap between germline ends came to 10 bases. The CDR3 sequence is 13 residues long. Germline-derived CDR1 and CDR2 are DFQATT and SNEGSKA (reference sequence). The CDR3 DNA sequence: TGCAGTGCTAGAGGTGGGGCGGGCGGGGAGCTGTTTTTT. This encodes CSARGGAGGELFF.

The chain has TRBV7-2 and TRBJ1-2; no definite D call. The CDR3 length is 12 residues. V lost 2 bases to trimming and J lost 6 bases, with 7 bases between them. Germline V lookup: CDR1 SGHTA, CDR2 FQGNSA. CDR3 sequence (DNA): TGTGCCAGCAGCTTACGCGTCCATGGCTACACCTTC. Protein product: CASSLRVHGYTF.

The gene calls are TRBV29-1 and TRBJ2-6; D is ambiguous. The CDR3 is 13 amino acids. V was shortened by 4 bases and J by 0 bases, with 4 bases between the two germline ends. Germline lookup yields CDR1 SQVTM and CDR2 ANQGSEA. As DNA, the CDR3 is TGCAGCGTTGCCCCCTCTGGGGCCAACGTCCTGACTTTC. Protein: CSVAPSGANVLTF.

There are many counts of this clonotype. CDR3 amino acids: CASSLKLKTQYF. The CDR3, as DNA: TGTGCCAGCAGCTTAAAATTAAAGACCCAGTACTTC. The chain employs TRBV7-2 and TRBJ2-5; D not certain. V gave up 2 bases and J gave up 6 bases, with 7 bases separating them. This CDR3 contains 12 residues. Looked up from germline, CDR1 is SGHTA and CDR2 is FQGNSA.

This clonotype was detected only a few times. The chain carries TRBV20-1 and TRBJ2-1; tentative D call: TRBD2 (6 bases). Germline values: CDR1 DFQATT, CDR2 SNEGSKA (reference sequence). The CDR3 runs to 12 residues. V gave up 7 bases and J gave up 10 bases, with 17 bases separating them. Here the CDR3 reads CSVRGRGGEQFF. CDR3 DNA: TGCAGTGTAAGGGGACGGGGAGGAGAGCAGTTCTTC.

This clonotype was detected only a few times. This chain links TRBV20-1 with TRBJ1-5; D perhaps matches TRBD1 (6 bases). CDR3 length: 17 residues. V lost 4 bases and J lost 4, with 23 bases in between. Germline V gene lookup returns CDR1 DFQATT and CDR2 SNEGSKA (reference sequence). As DNA, the CDR3 is TGCAGTGCTAAGGACAGCCAAGGGACACAATCGAATCAGCCCCAGCATTTT. This encodes CSAKDSQGTQSNQPQHF.

This clonotype has only a few counts. This chain uses TRBV20-1 with TRBJ2-2; D is perhaps TRBD2 (7 bases). This CDR3 is built from 15 residues. V dropped 0 bases and J dropped 6 bases, with 14 bases sitting between them. CDR1 is DFQATT, CDR2 SNEGSKA, per germline (reference sequence). The CDR3 protein is CSARDPGGQSGELFF. CDR3 bases: TGCAGTGCTAGAGATCCCGGGGGGCAATCCGGGGAGCTGTTTTTT.

V gene TRBV20-1 combines with J gene TRBJ2-7, with D perhaps TRBD2 (6 bases). Per germline, CDR1 DFQATT and CDR2 SNEGSKA (reference sequence). V was clipped by 0 bases and J by 0 bases, with 15 bases between them. This CDR3 has 16 amino acids. CDR3 nucleotides: TGCAGTGCTAGAGACAAGGGGAGGCCTGACTCCTACGAGCAGTACTTC. Encoded protein: CSARDKGRPDSYEQYF.

The table lists this clonotype with a few counts. The chain links TRBV19 to TRBJ1-2; 9 bases are shared with TRBD1. Germline CDR1 is LNHDA and CDR2 is SQIVND (reference sequence). The ends lost 7 bases at V and 6 bases at J; junction bases unmatched: 9. This CDR3 contains 14 residues. The CDR3 DNA follows: TGTGCCAGTACCCAGTTAGGACAGGGGAATGGCTACACCTTC. Encoded protein: CASTQLGQGNGYTF.

V usage is TRBV7-8 and J usage is TRBJ2-7; the match to TRBD2 covers 11 bases. V shed 5 bases and J 1 base; nucleotides not matched to a gene: 7. This CDR3 region has 16 residues. Germline CDR1 SGHVS, CDR2 FQNEAQ. In nucleotides, the CDR3 is TGTGCCAGCAGCGGGGGGGCTAGCGGGGGGTCCTACGAGCAGTACTTC. Translation: CASSGGASGGSYEQYF.

The table lists this clonotype with a few counts. V is TRBV18 and J is TRBJ1-1; no reliable D call. V was clipped by 1 base and J by 4 bases, with 13 bases between them. The V gene's germline CDR1 is KGHSH and CDR2 LQKENI. The CDR3 is 15 residues long. The CDR3 loop reads CASSPRGGSGTEAFF. CDR3 bases: TGTGCCAGCTCACCACGTGGAGGGAGCGGCACTGAAGCTTTCTTT.

V is TRBV20-1 and J is TRBJ2-6; TRBD2 is a possible D gene (6 bases). The CDR3 covers 14 residues. Germline V gives CDR1 DFQATT, CDR2 SNEGSKA (reference sequence). The V end was cut by 6 bases, the J end by 0 bases, with 9 bases between. The CDR3 DNA reads TGCAGTGCCGGGGAGGACTCTGGGGCCAACGTCCTGACTTTC. It encodes CSAGEDSGANVLTF.

This clonotype was detected a few times. This chain uses TRBV10-3 with TRBJ1-6; D call uncertain. Looked up from germline, CDR1 is ENHRY and CDR2 is SYGVKD. V was trimmed by 3 bases and J by 10 bases, leaving 13 bases between them. The CDR3 covers 14 residues. The CDR3 region has the DNA TGTGCCATCAGTGAACAAAAGGGAAGCTCACCCCTCCACTTT. It encodes CAISEQKGSSPLHF.

The gene calls are TRBV5-5 and TRBJ2-5; no firm D call. The CDR3 contains 12 residues. V shed 4 bases and J shed 5 bases, with 9 bases lying between them. In germline, CDR1 is SGHKS, CDR2 YYEKEE (reference sequence). Written as DNA, the CDR3 is TGTGCCAGCAGCGGGATGTGGGAGACCCAGTACTTC. Translating it yields CASSGMWETQYF.

The chain employs TRBV29-1 and TRBJ2-1, with a possible D match to TRBD2 (5 bases). Trimming shortened V by 7 bases and J by 1 base, and 11 bases separated the two germline ends. The CDR3 covers 13 residues. The germline V gene has CDR1 SQVTM and CDR2 ANQGSEA. The CDR3 nucleotides are TGCAGCGCCCCACTAGGTTCCTACAATGAGCAGTTCTTC. This sequence encodes CSAPLGSYNEQFF.

The rearrangement links TRBV20-1 to TRBJ1-1, with a weak D call TRBD1 (6 bases). CDR1 is DFQATT, CDR2 SNEGSKA, per germline (reference sequence). The germline V and J ends were trimmed by 6 bases and 3 bases, with 17 bases remaining between them. CDR3 length equals 14 residues. The DNA of the CDR3 is TGCAGTGCCCCCTGGACAGCTTCTCACACTGAAGCTTTCTTT. Translated: CSAPWTASHTEAFF.